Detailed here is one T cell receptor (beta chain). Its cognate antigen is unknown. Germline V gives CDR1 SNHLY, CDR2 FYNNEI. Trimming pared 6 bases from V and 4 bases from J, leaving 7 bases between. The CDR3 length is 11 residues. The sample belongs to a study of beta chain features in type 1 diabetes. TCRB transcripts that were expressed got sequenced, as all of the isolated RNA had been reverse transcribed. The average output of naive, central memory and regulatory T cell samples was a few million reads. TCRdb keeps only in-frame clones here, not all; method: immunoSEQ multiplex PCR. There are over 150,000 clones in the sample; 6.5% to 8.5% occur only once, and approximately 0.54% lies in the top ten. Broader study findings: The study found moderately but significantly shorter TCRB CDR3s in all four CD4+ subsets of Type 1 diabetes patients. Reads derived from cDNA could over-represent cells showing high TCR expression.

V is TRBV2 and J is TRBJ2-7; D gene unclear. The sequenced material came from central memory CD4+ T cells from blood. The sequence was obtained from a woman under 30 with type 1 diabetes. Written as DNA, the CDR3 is TGTGCCAGCAGCCCTCGGTACGAGCAGTACTTC. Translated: CASSPRYEQYF. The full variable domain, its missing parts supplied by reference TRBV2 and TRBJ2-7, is EPEVTQTPSHQVTQMGQEVILRCVPISNHLYFYWYRQILGQKVEFLVSFYNNEISEKSEIFDDQFSVERPDGSNFTLKIRSTKLEDSAMYFCASSPRYEQYFGPGTRLTVT.